This T cell receptor beta chain was sequenced during a study of blood T cell repertoires in COVID-19. Study background: T cells, B-cell-depleted T cells, or PBMCs supplied cDNA or gDNA.

This CDR3 is 13 amino acids long. V lost 3 bases to trimming and J lost 4 bases; unmatched junction nucleotides: 1. From germline, CDR1 is ENHRY and CDR2 SYGVKD. Measured with immunoSEQ multiplex PCR; TCRdb has only the in-frame clones, and not every one. The table records more than 80,000 clones, about 85% of them present only once. This receptor was obtained from a woman in her seventies with acute or convalescent COVID-19. V gene TRBV10-3 combines with J gene TRBJ1-1; 8 bases agree with TRBD1. Specimen: peripheral blood. The CDR3 sequence is CAISETGGTEAFF. Here the CDR3 DNA reads TGTGCCATCAGTGAAACAGGGGGCACTGAAGCTTTCTTT.